This entry concerns a single T cell receptor beta chain. The antigen it binds to is not known. No much larger clone exists at a distance of one base, and base qualities are not known. Whole blood was collected in K2EDTA tubes by collaborating institutions according to the institutions' own protocols. For TCRbeta analysis, collaborator samples were shipped as frozen whole blood, as isolated PBMCs, or as DNA extracted from either sample type. The entry originates in a study of blood T cell repertoires in COVID-19 (dated by TCRdb to the early 2020s). Turning to the overall study: The collaborator samples originated in the United States, Italy and Spain and spanned the acute and convalescent phases of COVID-19. Deeply sampled blood TCRbeta repertoires from subjects exposed to, actively infected with, or recovered from COVID-19 were included in the dataset. Where available, HLA class I and class II types were obtained from metadata supplied by the sample provider rather than from assay-based typing. Nearly every sample came with metadata listing a de-identified subject ID, COVID-19 status, age in years and sex. Samples came from the ongoing ImmuneRACE study (first 160 participants) plus 1,254 subjects from 6 global collaborators. A freely available public database, intended as a resource for researchers studying the immune response to SARS-CoV-2, is where the repertoires were released. The prospective study material was composed of cDNA or gDNA derived from T cells, B-cell-depleted T cells, or PBMCs.

TCRbeta CDR3 regions were amplified from genomic DNA using the immunoSEQ Assay, a bias-controlled multiplex PCR. Concerning the study's data processing: Within the assay, amplification of reference gene primers was used to estimate how many nucleated cells each sample contained. To quantify the absolute abundance of each unique TCRbeta CDR3 rearrangement, sequence reads were collapsed and filtered. For each sample, productive Simpson clonality was calculated as the square root of Simpson's diversity index over productive rearrangements. The clones in this table, taken by TCRdb from immuneACCESS, are in-frame only. Not every clone is retained; where verified, under half of the shortfall comes from an unresolved V gene, and the cause of the rest is unknown. Clone size and the V and J calls come from that table; the DNA yielded D and trimming. Recorded for this sample are approximately 450,000 clones; 85% to 90% of them occurred a single time. Jointly, the top ten make up roughly 4% of the sample.

CDR1 LNHDA and CDR2 SQIVND were looked up in the germline V gene (reference sequence). The CDR3, from cysteine to phenylalanine, totals 17 residues. The sequence is cut down to CDR3 DNA, 51 bases in frame from base 1. V is shortened by 5 bases, J by 5 bases, and the region joining them spans 25 bases. Study-level results and caveats: Clinical and demographic metadata were provided uncurated, with the amount varying by source and participant.

The sequence was collected from a woman aged 25 to 39 with acute or convalescent COVID-19. The chain employs TRBV19 and TRBJ2-7; the D gene lacks a confident call. Sequenced: peripheral blood. The CDR3 region: CASSPRPLLGGIDEQYF. The DNA sequence reads TGTGCCAGTAGTCCCCGACCGCTCCTAGGTGGAATCGACGAGCAGTACTTC.